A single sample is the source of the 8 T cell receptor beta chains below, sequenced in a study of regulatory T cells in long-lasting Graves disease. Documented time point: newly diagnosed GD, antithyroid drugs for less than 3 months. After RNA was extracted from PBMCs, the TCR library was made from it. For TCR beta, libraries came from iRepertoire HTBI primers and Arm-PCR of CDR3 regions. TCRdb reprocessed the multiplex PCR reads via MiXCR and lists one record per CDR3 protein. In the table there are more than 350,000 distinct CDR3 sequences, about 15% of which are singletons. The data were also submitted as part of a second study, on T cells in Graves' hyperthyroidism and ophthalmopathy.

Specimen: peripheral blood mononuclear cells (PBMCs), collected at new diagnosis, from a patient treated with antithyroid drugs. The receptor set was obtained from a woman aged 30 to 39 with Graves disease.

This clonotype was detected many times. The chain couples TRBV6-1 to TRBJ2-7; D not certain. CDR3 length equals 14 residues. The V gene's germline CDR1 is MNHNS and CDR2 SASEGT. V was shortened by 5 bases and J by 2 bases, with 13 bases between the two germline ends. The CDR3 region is CASSRPTAPYEQYF. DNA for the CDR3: TGTGCCAGCAGTCGCCCGACTGCACCCTACGAGCAGTACTTC.

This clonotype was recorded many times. The CDR3 nucleotides read TGCGCCAGCAGCCCCCAGGCAGCGGGACTTGCCTACGAGCAGTACTTC. Translating it yields CASSPQAAGLAYEQYF. The rearrangement uses TRBV5-1 and TRBJ2-7, with 7 positions matching TRBD2. The CDR3 has 16 residues. V was clipped by 4 bases and J by 2 bases; unmatched bases: 12. The V gene's germline CDR1 is SGHRS and CDR2 YFSETQ.

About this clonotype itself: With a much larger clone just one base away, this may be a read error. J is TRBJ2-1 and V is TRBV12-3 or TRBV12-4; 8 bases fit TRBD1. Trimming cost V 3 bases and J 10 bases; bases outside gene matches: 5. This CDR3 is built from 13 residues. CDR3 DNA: TGTGCCAGCAGTTTCAGGGGGCGATCCGAGCAGTTCTTC. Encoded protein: CASSFRGRSEQFF.

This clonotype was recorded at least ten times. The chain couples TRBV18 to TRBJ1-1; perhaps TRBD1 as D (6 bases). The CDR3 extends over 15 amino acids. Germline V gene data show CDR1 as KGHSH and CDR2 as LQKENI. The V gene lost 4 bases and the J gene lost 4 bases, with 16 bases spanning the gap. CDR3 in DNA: TGTGCCAGCTCACTTGCAGGGGAATATAGCACTGAAGCTTTCTTT. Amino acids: CASSLAGEYSTEAFF.

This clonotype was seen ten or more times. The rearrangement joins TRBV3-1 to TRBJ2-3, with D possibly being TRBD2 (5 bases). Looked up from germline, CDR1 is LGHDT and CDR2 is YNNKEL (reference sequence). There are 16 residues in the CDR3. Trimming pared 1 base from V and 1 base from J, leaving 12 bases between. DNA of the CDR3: TGTGCCAGCAGCCAAGGGATCTTGGAGGGCACAGATACGCAGTATTTT. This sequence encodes CASSQGILEGTDTQYF.

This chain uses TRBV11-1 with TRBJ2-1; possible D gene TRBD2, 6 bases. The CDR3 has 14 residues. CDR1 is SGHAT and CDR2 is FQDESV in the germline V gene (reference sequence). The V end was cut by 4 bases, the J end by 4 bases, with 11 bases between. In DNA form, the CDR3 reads TGTGCCAGCAGCTGGGGGGAGACTTACAATGAGCAGTTCTTC. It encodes CASSWGETYNEQFF.

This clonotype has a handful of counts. The CDR3 DNA follows: TGTGCCAGCAGTTTTGAATACGGGGAAGCGGTTCATGGCTACACCTTC. Translation gives CASSFEYGEAVHGYTF. The chain links TRBV27 to TRBJ1-2, with D unresolved. Germline assignment: CDR1 MNHEY and CDR2 SMNVEV (reference sequence). V was cut by 3 bases and J by 6 bases, with 20 bases left in between. The CDR3 covers 16 residues.

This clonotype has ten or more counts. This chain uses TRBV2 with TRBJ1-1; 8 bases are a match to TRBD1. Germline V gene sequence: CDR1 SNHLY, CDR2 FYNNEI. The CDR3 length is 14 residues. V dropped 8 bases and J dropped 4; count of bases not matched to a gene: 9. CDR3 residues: CASGSGGEGTEAFF. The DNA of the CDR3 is TGTGCCAGCGGTTCAGGGGGCGAGGGCACTGAAGCTTTCTTT.